The 31 T cell receptor beta chains below were found in one sample sequenced in a study of T-cell memory formation after mild COVID-19. TCRdb re-called the 5' RACE reads through MiXCR, storing one row per CDR3 protein. In the table there are about 540,000 distinct CDR3 sequences, 20% of which are singletons. Sequencing was done on a sample of PBMCs or a T cell subset sorted from them (not recorded which). The receptors derive from an adult woman who had mild COVID-19 (a few samples of this study predate the infection). Cell type and time point are not known.

The chain employs TRBV10-3 and TRBJ1-2; D is undetermined. Germline CDR1 ENHRY, CDR2 SYGVKD. This CDR3 is 13 amino acids long. Trimming left V 10 bases short and J 3 bases short, with 15 bases between. CDR3 DNA: TGTGCCACGGGCCCACTTCAAGACTATGGCTACACCTTC. This sequence encodes CATGPLQDYGYTF.

This clonotype was picked up a small number of times. The chain couples TRBV7-2 to TRBJ1-1, with 8 bases that match TRBD1. The germline CDR1 and CDR2 sequences are SGHTA and FQGNSA. J gave up 4 bases and V 5 bases, and 6 bases lay outside the gene matches. This CDR3 spans 14 amino acids. CDR3 DNA: TGTGCCAGCAGCATAACAGGGGGTGGCACTGAAGCTTTCTTT. Translation: CASSITGGGTEAFF.

V and J are TRBV6-5 and TRBJ2-7; D call uncertain. This CDR3 is 12 amino acids long. Trimming left V 0 bases short and J 6 bases short, with 6 bases between. The germline gives CDR1 MNHEY, CDR2 SVGAGI. The CDR3 sequence: CASSYSLGEQYF. Here the CDR3 DNA reads TGTGCCAGCAGTTACTCGTTGGGCGAGCAGTACTTC.

The V gene is TRBV20-1, the J gene TRBJ2-5; 10 positions agree with TRBD2. The V segment lost 0 bases and the J segment 1 base; nucleotides outside the gene matches: 5. The CDR3 extends over 16 amino acids. Germline-derived CDR1 and CDR2 are DFQATT and SNEGSKA (reference sequence). CDR3 coding DNA: TGCAGTGCTAGAGACCCGAGGACTAGCGGCCAAGAGACCCAGTACTTC. Amino acid sequence: CSARDPRTSGQETQYF.

The chain has TRBV9 and TRBJ2-7; a weak D match, TRBD1 (6 bases). Germline lookup yields CDR1 SGDLS and CDR2 YYNGEE. The CDR3 consists of 13 residues. V shed 3 bases and J shed 7 bases, with 14 bases lying between them. The CDR3 DNA reads as TGTGCCAGCAGCGCCCAGGGGTGGGGGGAGCAGTACTTC. Translating it yields CASSAQGWGEQYF.

Only a few counts were recorded for this clonotype. This chain connects TRBV12-3 or TRBV12-4 to TRBJ1-1; D remains unclear. V lost 5 bases and J 1 base, leaving 14 bases between the germline ends. This CDR3 is 15 amino acids long. CDR3 residues: CASSGDDSPNTEAFF. DNA of the CDR3: TGTGCCAGCAGTGGAGACGATAGCCCGAACACTGAAGCTTTCTTT.

The chain carries TRBV29-1 and TRBJ2-3, with a tentative D call TRBD2 (7 bases). The CDR3 has 14 residues. V shed 7 bases and J shed 1 base, with 15 bases lying between them. Germline V gene lookup returns CDR1 SQVTM and CDR2 ANQGSEA. CDR3 in amino acids: CSAWGGLGTDTQYF. CDR3 coding DNA: TGCAGCGCCTGGGGGGGGCTCGGCACAGATACGCAGTATTTT.

This clonotype was observed a few times. The CDR3 bases are TGCGCCAGCAGCGCGACACCCCAGTTGACAGATACGCAGTATTTT. Translation: CASSATPQLTDTQYF. The chain carries TRBV5-1 and TRBJ2-3; D unclear. CDR1 and CDR2 (germline): SGHRS, YFSETQ. Deletions cut 4 bases from V and 3 bases from J, with 15 bases between. This CDR3 comprises 15 residues.

The rearrangement uses TRBV4-1 and TRBJ2-2, with 10 bases aligning to TRBD1. The J segment lost 5 bases and the V segment lost 6 bases, leaving 9 bases of the junction unmatched. This CDR3 spans 16 amino acids. Germline V lookup: CDR1 MGHRA, CDR2 YSYEKL. CDR3 in amino acids: CASSPGQGGVTGELFF. CDR3 coding DNA: TGCGCCAGCAGTCCCGGACAGGGGGGTGTTACCGGGGAGCTGTTTTTT.

The V call is TRBV3-1, the J call TRBJ1-6, with a tentative D call TRBD1 (6 bases). Trimming cost V 0 bases and J 6 bases, with 18 bases left between them. This CDR3 spans 18 amino acids. The germline CDR1 and CDR2 sequences are LGHDT and YNNKEL (reference sequence). The CDR3 nucleotides are TGTGCCAGCAGCCAAGATCTCTTTGCGGGACAAGCTAATTCACCCCTCCACTTT. It codes for CASSQDLFAGQANSPLHF.

This clonotype was counted between two and nine times. The chain combines TRBV7-8 with TRBJ2-5; D is undetermined. The CDR3 contains 13 residues. The ends were cut back, 5 bases at V and 3 bases at J, with 10 bases in the middle. The germline V gene encodes CDR1 SGHVS and CDR2 FQNEAQ. CDR3 nucleotides: TGTGCCAGCAGCAAACCTGGGGAAGAGACCCAGTACTTC. Its protein is CASSKPGEETQYF.

This clonotype was seen a few times. V usage is TRBV4-2 and J usage is TRBJ2-1; 9 bases agree with TRBD2. J lost 7 bases, V lost 3 bases, and 13 bases had no gene match. Germline CDR1 reads LGHNA; CDR2 reads YNFKEQ. CDR3 size: 17 residues. The CDR3 here is CASSQFWTSAKRNEQFF. CDR3 DNA: TGTGCCAGCAGCCAGTTCTGGACTAGCGCCAAGCGTAATGAGCAGTTCTTC.

The rearrangement uses TRBV3-1 and TRBJ1-5, with D maybe TRBD1 (6 bases). This CDR3 comprises 16 residues. Trimming pared 4 bases from V and 0 bases from J, leaving 13 bases between. CDR1 is LGHDT and CDR2 is YNNKEL in the germline V gene (reference sequence). DNA for the CDR3: TGTGCCAGCAGCCCTAATACAGGGTATAGCAATCAGCCCCAGCATTTT. Amino acids: CASSPNTGYSNQPQHF. The full variable domain, its missing parts supplied by reference TRBV3-1 and TRBJ1-5, is DTAVSQTPKYLVTQMGNDKSIKCEQNLGHDTMYWYKQDSKKFLKIMFSYNNKELIINETVPNRFSPKSPDKAHLNLHINSLELGDSAVYFCASSPNTGYSNQPQHFGDGTRLSIL.

This clonotype was seen a few times. The gene calls are TRBV27 and TRBJ2-7; maybe TRBD2 (7 bases). The ends were cut back, 2 bases at V and 5 bases at J, with 13 bases in the middle. Germline V gives CDR1 MNHEY, CDR2 SMNVEV (reference sequence). The CDR3 covers 14 residues. The CDR3 sequence is CASSLRGGRDEQYF. CDR3 nucleotide sequence: TGTGCCAGCAGTTTAAGGGGGGGGCGCGACGAGCAGTACTTC.

This sequence joins TRBV30 and TRBJ2-5; 7 positions agree with TRBD1. After removal of 0 bases from V and 8 bases from J, the junction contained 9 bases not matched to a gene. The CDR3 has 14 residues. Germline V gene sequence: CDR1 GTSNPN, CDR2 SVGIG (reference sequence). The CDR3 protein is CAWSVQGPRETQYF. In DNA form, the CDR3 reads TGTGCCTGGAGTGTACAGGGGCCGCGCGAAACCCAGTACTTC.

The rearrangement links TRBV9 to TRBJ1-1, with TRBD1 identical over 12 bases. Germline loops: CDR1 SGDLS, CDR2 YYNGEE. Trimming cost V 4 bases and J 3 bases; bases outside gene matches: 10. The CDR3 runs to 17 residues. The CDR3 spells CASSYGTGGAPYTEAFF. The CDR3 DNA reads TGTGCCAGCAGCTATGGGACAGGGGGCGCCCCGTACACTGAAGCTTTCTTT.

This clonotype was observed a few times. This chain joins TRBV25-1 and TRBJ2-1; D is possibly TRBD1 (6 bases). CDR3 size: 17 residues. Per the germline V gene, CDR1 is MGHDK and CDR2 is SYGVNS. The V end was cut by 4 bases, the J end by 4 bases, with 20 bases between. CDR3: CASSVHQQGPKYNEQFF. As DNA, the CDR3 is TGTGCCAGCAGTGTCCACCAACAGGGCCCGAAGTACAATGAGCAGTTCTTC.

V usage is TRBV7-6 and J usage is TRBJ2-1, with D unresolved. Germline V lookup: CDR1 SGHVS, CDR2 FNYEAQ. The CDR3 has 15 amino acids. The V end was cut by 5 bases, the J end by 4 bases, with 15 bases between. In DNA form, the CDR3 reads TGTGCCAGCAGCGTACCCGGTGGGGTATACAATGAGCAGTTCTTC. This gives the protein CASSVPGGVYNEQFF.

This clonotype occurred many times. The V and J genes are TRBV25-1 and TRBJ2-5, with D perhaps TRBD1 (5 bases). This CDR3 has 15 amino acids. CDR1 and CDR2 from the germline V gene are MGHDK and SYGVNS. The V end lost 5 bases, the J end lost 0 bases, and 13 bases lay between the germline ends. CDR3 nucleotides: TGTGCCAGCAGTCCCCTGACAGCCTACCAAGAGACCCAGTACTTC. This codes for CASSPLTAYQETQYF.

In this sample, this clonotype turned up a few times. The chain links TRBV28 to TRBJ2-1; possibly TRBD2 for D (8 bases). Germline CDR1 is MDHEN and CDR2 is SYDVKM. CDR3 length: 16 amino acids. V was cut by 7 bases and J by 4 bases, with 20 bases left in between. The CDR3 region has the DNA TGTGCCAGCAAAACCGGGGGGGGGACAGCATACAATGAGCAGTTCTTC. Its protein is CASKTGGGTAYNEQFF. The variable domain in full, with the rest retrieved from reference TRBV28 and TRBJ2-1, is DVKVTQSSRYLVKRTGEKVFLECVQDMDHENMFWYRQDPGLGLRLIYFSYDVKMKEKGDIPEGYSVSREKKERFSLILESASTNQTSMYLCASKTGGGTAYNEQFFGPGTRLTVL.

The rearrangement joins TRBV5-1 to TRBJ2-6, with 7 bases aligning to TRBD1. This CDR3 has 16 amino acids. V lost 2 bases to trimming and J lost 4 bases; unmatched junction nucleotides: 6. Looked up from germline, CDR1 is SGHRS and CDR2 is YFSETQ. In nucleotides, the CDR3 is TGCGCCAGCAGCTTTGGGCCGGGACAGGGGGCCAACGTCCTGACTTTC. Its translation is CASSFGPGQGANVLTF.

This chain joins TRBV24-1 and TRBJ1-5; the D is unclear. The V gene's germline CDR1 is KGHDR and CDR2 SFDVKD. CDR3 length equals 14 residues. V was pared by 6 bases and J by 0 bases, with 8 bases between. CDR3 sequence: CATSLPYSNQPQHF. The CDR3 DNA reads as TGTGCCACCAGTTTACCGTATAGCAATCAGCCCCAGCATTTT.

This clonotype showed up just a few times. CDR3 amino acids: CASEQGTEAFF. In nucleotides, the CDR3 is TGTGCCAGCGAACAGGGCACTGAAGCTTTCTTT. This chain connects TRBV3-1 to TRBJ1-1, with D maybe TRBD1 (6 bases). The CDR3 contains 11 residues. V was clipped by 8 bases and J by 4 bases, with 8 bases between them. In germline, CDR1 is LGHDT, CDR2 YNNKEL (reference sequence).

V is TRBV12-3 or TRBV12-4 and J is TRBJ1-1; 8 nucleotides match TRBD1. The CDR3 length is 16 residues. The V and J ends lost 5 bases and 5 bases, in that order; junction bases with no gene match: 13. The CDR3 nucleotides are TGTGCCAGCAGTCCCCGAGACGGACAGGGTCGGACTGAAGCTTTCTTT. Protein: CASSPRDGQGRTEAFF.

This clonotype was counted between two and nine times. This chain joins TRBV6-2 or TRBV6-3 and TRBJ2-2; possibly TRBD1 for D (5 bases). The germline V gene encodes CDR1 MNHEY and CDR2 SVGEGT. The CDR3 is 16 amino acids. Trimming stripped 6 bases from V and 1 base from J, with 15 bases between. The CDR3 nucleotides are TGTGCCAGCAGCCCCTGGCAGGGCTTGAACACCGGGGAGCTGTTTTTT. This codes for CASSPWQGLNTGELFF.

This clonotype was recorded a few times. J is TRBJ1-2 and V is TRBV2; weak D call: TRBD1 (6 bases). The CDR3 is made up of 15 amino acids. The V gene's germline CDR1 is SNHLY and CDR2 FYNNEI. Deletions cut 1 base from V and 0 bases from J, with 9 bases between. CDR3 region: CASSEGAGANYGYTF. Written as DNA, the CDR3 is TGTGCCAGCAGTGAAGGGGCAGGGGCTAACTATGGCTACACCTTC.

J is TRBJ2-7 and V is TRBV2; TRBD2 agrees at 9 bases. Germline V lookup: CDR1 SNHLY, CDR2 FYNNEI. The CDR3 spans 15 residues. J lost 7 bases, V lost 3 bases, and 10 bases had no gene match. The CDR3 DNA sequence: TGTGCCAGCAGTGACTGGGCGGGAGGGCCGCGAGAGCAGTACTTC. Translating it yields CASSDWAGGPREQYF. Full variable domain (missing parts from reference TRBV2 and TRBJ2-7): EPEVTQTPSHQVTQMGQEVILRCVPISNHLYFYWYRQILGQKVEFLVSFYNNEISEKSEIFDDQFSVERPDGSNFTLKIRSTKLEDSAMYFCASSDWAGGPREQYFGPGTRLTVT.

In its sample, this clonotype was seen a few times. The V gene is TRBV5-1, the J gene TRBJ2-2, with TRBD2 matching over 11 bases. The ends lost 4 bases at V and 7 bases at J; junction bases unmatched: 12. This CDR3 comprises 17 residues. The germline V gene has CDR1 SGHRS and CDR2 YFSETQ. The CDR3 bases are TGCGCCAGCAGCCCTACCCAGACTAGCGGGGCCTACGGGGAGCTGTTTTTT. This encodes CASSPTQTSGAYGELFF.

CDR3 sequence reads: CASSFEGTGANYGYTF. CDR3 bases: TGTGCCAGCAGTTTCGAAGGGACGGGGGCTAACTATGGCTACACCTTC. This chain links TRBV6-5 with TRBJ1-2; TRBD1 might be the D (5 bases). Germline loops: CDR1 MNHEY, CDR2 SVGAGI. V gave up 4 bases and J gave up 0 bases, with 15 bases separating them. The CDR3 has 16 residues.

This clonotype was seen more than once but under ten times. V and J are TRBV12-3 or TRBV12-4 and TRBJ2-4; D gene unclear. Trimming removed 6 bases from V and 0 bases from J, with 15 bases in between. This CDR3 region has 16 residues. The CDR3 DNA reads TGTGCCAGCAGCCTTGGATTATTATTAGCCAAAAACATTCAGTACTTC. As protein: CASSLGLLLAKNIQYF.

This clonotype occurred many times. The chain links TRBV12-3 or TRBV12-4 to TRBJ2-7; D gene unclear. Trimming left V 5 bases short and J 4 bases short, with 6 bases between. This CDR3 has 11 amino acids. The CDR3 region has the DNA TGTGCCAGCAGTCCTCGATACGAGCAGTACTTC. Amino acid sequence: CASSPRYEQYF.